Below are 14 T cell receptor beta chains sequenced from a single sample in a study of beta chain features in type 1 diabetes. Regarding the study as a whole: TCRB CDR3 length was moderately but significantly reduced in all four CD4+ subsets of Type 1 diabetes patients.

Every bit of the isolated RNA underwent reverse transcription, so sequencing read expressed TCRB transcripts. Some clones are missing from TCRdb's copy, which holds only in-frame ones; the method was immunoSEQ multiplex PCR. The sample holds fewer than 200,000 clones, 10% seen once. Their antigens are not known. The specimen was central memory CD4+ T cells from blood. These receptors came from a young man with type 1 diabetes.

The rearrangement joins TRBV5-1 to TRBJ2-5, with D maybe TRBD2 (5 bases). CDR1 and CDR2 (germline): SGHRS, YFSETQ. V lost 6 bases and J lost 2, with 14 bases in between. This CDR3 spans 14 amino acids. CDR3 residues: CASKRANLQETQYF. The CDR3 coding sequence is TGCGCCAGCAAGAGGGCTAACCTACAAGAGACCCAGTACTTC.

This clone was recorded a few times. V gene TRBV6-5 combines with J gene TRBJ1-5; 7 bases are shared with TRBD1. CDR1 is MNHEY and CDR2 is SVGAGI in the germline V gene. The J segment lost 2 bases and the V segment lost 5 bases, leaving 6 bases of the junction unmatched. This CDR3 comprises 15 residues. DNA for the CDR3: TGTGCCAGCAGTGCAGGGGGAACGGGCAATCAGCCCCAGCATTTT. It specifies CASSAGGTGNQPQHF.

The chain has TRBV6-1 and TRBJ2-7; 7 nucleotides line up with TRBD1. Germline CDR1 reads MNHNS; CDR2 reads SASEGT. The CDR3 loop spans 14 amino acids. The V and J ends lost 6 bases and 7 bases, in that order; junction bases with no gene match: 12. The CDR3 protein is CASRERQGVEEQYF. DNA of the CDR3: TGTGCCAGCAGGGAAAGACAGGGCGTTGAGGAGCAGTACTTC.

The chain recombines TRBV5-1 with TRBJ1-1, with 8 positions matching TRBD1. There are 14 residues in the CDR3. Looked up from germline, CDR1 is SGHRS and CDR2 is YFSETQ. V lost 4 bases, J lost 0 bases, and 2 bases stayed unmatched. The CDR3 protein is CASSEQGVNTEAFF. For the CDR3, the DNA is TGCGCCAGCAGCGAACAGGGGGTGAACACTGAAGCTTTCTTT.

This chain joins TRBV7-3 and TRBJ2-7, with 8 bases matching TRBD1. V dropped 5 bases and J dropped 5; count of bases not matched to a gene: 5. The germline CDR1 and CDR2 sequences are SGHTA and FQGTGA. The CDR3 length is 13 residues. The chain's CDR3 is CASSPDRDHEQYF. The CDR3, as DNA: TGTGCCAGCAGCCCGGACAGGGACCACGAGCAGTACTTC.

J is TRBJ2-1 and V is TRBV9, with 7 bases that match TRBD2. This CDR3 has 13 residues. J was trimmed by 4 bases and V by 4 bases; bases with no gene match: 2. Germline assignment: CDR1 SGDLS and CDR2 YYNGEE. This CDR3 is CASSSGTYNEQFF. CDR3 nucleotide sequence: TGTGCCAGCAGCAGCGGGACTTACAATGAGCAGTTCTTC.

This clone was counted between two and nine times. This chain joins TRBV28 and TRBJ2-7, with D perhaps matching TRBD2 (6 bases). V lost 4 bases to trimming and J lost 3 bases, with 16 bases between them. CDR3 length: 15 residues. Looked up from germline, CDR1 is MDHEN and CDR2 is SYDVKM. The CDR3 coding sequence is TGTGCCAGCAGTTCCCCCGGGACTGCCATCTACGAGCAGTACTTC. This codes for CASSSPGTAIYEQYF.

The CDR3 region is CASRRTGEGYEQYF. The DNA of the CDR3 is TGTGCCAGCAGGCGGACAGGGGAAGGCTACGAGCAGTACTTC. The chain uses TRBV6-6 and TRBJ2-7; 9 nucleotides align to TRBD1. V lost 6 bases, J lost 3 bases, and 6 bases stayed unmatched. CDR3 length: 14 residues. Germline CDR1 is MNHNY and CDR2 is SVGAGI (reference sequence).

A few counts support this clone. The J gene is TRBJ1-2, the V gene TRBV19, with 7 bases that match TRBD1. The J segment lost 4 bases and the V segment lost 3 bases, leaving 2 bases of the junction unmatched. The CDR3 is 13 amino acids. Germline V lookup: CDR1 LNHDA, CDR2 SQIVND (reference sequence). The CDR3 DNA is TGTGCCAGTAGTATGGGACAGACCTATGGCTACACCTTC. This sequence encodes CASSMGQTYGYTF.

The V and J genes are TRBV9 and TRBJ1-2; the D gene is possibly TRBD1 (5 bases). Looked up from germline, CDR1 is SGDLS and CDR2 is YYNGEE. The V end was cut by 4 bases, the J end by 3 bases, with 16 bases between. The CDR3 is made up of 15 amino acids. Written as DNA, the CDR3 is TGTGCCAGCAGCACCTTGGGAGGGGCCGACTATGGCTACACCTTC. This sequence encodes CASSTLGGADYGYTF.

This chain links TRBV14 with TRBJ1-1; D is unclear. Germline V gives CDR1 SGHDN, CDR2 FVKESK. The CDR3 sequence is 13 residues long. V gave up 4 bases and J gave up 0 bases, with 6 bases separating them. This chain's CDR3 is CASSLHLNTEAFF. The CDR3 region has the DNA TGTGCCAGCAGCCTTCATTTGAACACTGAAGCTTTCTTT.

The chain couples TRBV28 to TRBJ2-2, with a possible D match to TRBD1 (6 bases). This CDR3 has 13 amino acids. Trimming shortened V by 5 bases and J by 6 bases, and 10 bases separated the two germline ends. From germline, CDR1 is MDHEN and CDR2 SYDVKM. The CDR3: CASSPGVAGELFF. The CDR3 region has the DNA TGTGCCAGCAGTCCAGGGGTTGCCGGGGAGCTGTTTTTT. The whole variable domain, remainder taken from reference TRBV28 and TRBJ2-2, is DVKVTQSSRYLVKRTGEKVFLECVQDMDHENMFWYRQDPGLGLRLIYFSYDVKMKEKGDIPEGYSVSREKKERFSLILESASTNQTSMYLCASSPGVAGELFFGEGSRLTVL.

This clone appeared a few times. V and J are TRBV28 and TRBJ1-1; tentatively, D is TRBD1 (5 bases). The length of the CDR3 is 14 residues. From germline, CDR1 is MDHEN and CDR2 SYDVKM. The V and J ends lost 6 bases and 1 base respectively, with 12 bases between them. CDR3 DNA sequence: TGTGCCAGCAGGCGGGACGGATCGAACACTGAAGCTTTCTTT. This translates into CASRRDGSNTEAFF.

CDR3 sequence (DNA): TGTGCCAGCAGTGTTATACCCCCGGGACAGACAATGAACACTGAAGCTTTCTTT. Translating gives CASSVIPPGQTMNTEAFF. The chain combines TRBV27 with TRBJ1-1; TRBD1 aligns across 7 bases. The CDR3 sequence is 18 residues long. V lost 5 bases to trimming and J lost 0 bases; unmatched junction nucleotides: 15. Germline values: CDR1 MNHEY, CDR2 SMNVEV (reference sequence).